Listed below are T cell receptor beta chains from one sample, sequenced in a study of high-grade serous ovarian cancer treatment subgroups. Assay: immunoSEQ multiplex PCR; the TCRdb copy retains only in-frame clones and omits some. The repertoire consists of around 3,400 clones, with 70% to 75% occurring once and the leading ten covering about 20%. The sequencing input was tumor tissue. Every receptor here comes from a human donor with high-grade serous ovarian cancer. CDR3s leave out the opening cysteine and the closing phenylalanine or tryptophan. The order of the fields is D gene, V gene, CDR3 protein. The D gene is left open where the match is weak.

D: TRBD1; V: TRBV7-2; CDR3: ASSLGGTEFSEQY
D: TRBD1; V: TRBV7-2; CDR3: ASSLAGQGIGNTIY
D: .; V: TRBV28; CDR3: ASRENTEAF
D: TRBD1; V: TRBV5-1; CDR3: ASSWGDREAYEQY
D: .; V: TRBV28; CDR3: ASRQPGPETNYGYT
D: .; V: TRBV16; CDR3: ASSQSAGTYEQY
D: .; V: TRBV4-1; CDR3: ASSQLEMVGGFYEQY
D: .; V: TRBV4-3; CDR3: ASSTGPYNSPLH
D: TRBD1; V: TRBV27; CDR3: ASSPGQGFEQY
D: .; V: TRBV7-2; CDR3: ASSLVETLGGELF
D: TRBD1; V: TRBV5-6; CDR3: ASSKGQAFSGNTIY
D: .; V: TRBV30; CDR3: AWSRRVKVHEQY
D: .; V: TRBV11-2; CDR3: ASSLDRTGQF
D: .; V: TRBV20-1; CDR3: SAPKQYEQY
D: .; V: TRBV19; CDR3: ASRDRGHYGYT
D: .; V: TRBV29-1; CDR3: SVEGDGSSYEQY
D: .; V: TRBV30; CDR3: AWSVGAATGNQPQH
D: .; V: TRBV9; CDR3: ASTPLNTDTQY
D: TRBD2; V: TRBV2; CDR3: ASRSTSGPSYEQY
D: TRBD1; V: TRBV27; CDR3: ASSFDRVPGELF
D: TRBD2; V: TRBV5-1; CDR3: ASSTGLSYEQY
D: TRBD1; V: TRBV9; CDR3: ASSITGGAGYGYT
D: TRBD2; V: TRBV7-2; CDR3: ASSQRRSGGLNRDTQY
D: .; V: TRBV6-5; CDR3: ASSPLGVGGYT
D: TRBD2; V: TRBV2; CDR3: ASRATSGAYNEQF
D: .; V: TRBV30; CDR3: AWGRGNYGYT
D: .; V: TRBV9; CDR3: ASSVDGGQSSYEQY
D: .; V: TRBV7-9; CDR3: ASSPPGETFTGELF
D: .; V: TRBV7-9; CDR3: ASSFGSTDTDTQY
D: .; V: TRBV11-2; CDR3: ASLLVGGTEAF
D: .; V: TRBV7-3; CDR3: ASSSTPAPTDTQY
D: .; V: TRBV2; CDR3: ASSGVGAYEQY
D: .; V: TRBV30; CDR3: AWSVQAGKGEQY
D: .; V: TRBV27; CDR3: ARGREGLAYEQY
D: .; V: TRBV7-8; CDR3: ASSLGGSGWVETQY
D: .; V: TRBV4-3; CDR3: ASSQEEDQPQH
D: TRBD2; V: TRBV28; CDR3: ASSYLGLAYQETQY
D: .; V: TRBV25-1; CDR3: ASRVGANTGELF
D: TRBD2; V: TRBV6-5; CDR3: ASSLEAGAYNEQF
D: TRBD1; V: TRBV5-6; CDR3: ASSFPDRVNTEAF
D: .; V: TRBV28; CDR3: ASSLYPTEQY
D: .; V: TRBV10-1; CDR3: ASSLGGTGELF
D: .; V: TRBV28; CDR3: ASSFGGRGEQY
D: .; V: TRBV18; CDR3: ASSPNTGANVLT
D: .; V: TRBV4-3; CDR3: ASSQDTGAQETQY